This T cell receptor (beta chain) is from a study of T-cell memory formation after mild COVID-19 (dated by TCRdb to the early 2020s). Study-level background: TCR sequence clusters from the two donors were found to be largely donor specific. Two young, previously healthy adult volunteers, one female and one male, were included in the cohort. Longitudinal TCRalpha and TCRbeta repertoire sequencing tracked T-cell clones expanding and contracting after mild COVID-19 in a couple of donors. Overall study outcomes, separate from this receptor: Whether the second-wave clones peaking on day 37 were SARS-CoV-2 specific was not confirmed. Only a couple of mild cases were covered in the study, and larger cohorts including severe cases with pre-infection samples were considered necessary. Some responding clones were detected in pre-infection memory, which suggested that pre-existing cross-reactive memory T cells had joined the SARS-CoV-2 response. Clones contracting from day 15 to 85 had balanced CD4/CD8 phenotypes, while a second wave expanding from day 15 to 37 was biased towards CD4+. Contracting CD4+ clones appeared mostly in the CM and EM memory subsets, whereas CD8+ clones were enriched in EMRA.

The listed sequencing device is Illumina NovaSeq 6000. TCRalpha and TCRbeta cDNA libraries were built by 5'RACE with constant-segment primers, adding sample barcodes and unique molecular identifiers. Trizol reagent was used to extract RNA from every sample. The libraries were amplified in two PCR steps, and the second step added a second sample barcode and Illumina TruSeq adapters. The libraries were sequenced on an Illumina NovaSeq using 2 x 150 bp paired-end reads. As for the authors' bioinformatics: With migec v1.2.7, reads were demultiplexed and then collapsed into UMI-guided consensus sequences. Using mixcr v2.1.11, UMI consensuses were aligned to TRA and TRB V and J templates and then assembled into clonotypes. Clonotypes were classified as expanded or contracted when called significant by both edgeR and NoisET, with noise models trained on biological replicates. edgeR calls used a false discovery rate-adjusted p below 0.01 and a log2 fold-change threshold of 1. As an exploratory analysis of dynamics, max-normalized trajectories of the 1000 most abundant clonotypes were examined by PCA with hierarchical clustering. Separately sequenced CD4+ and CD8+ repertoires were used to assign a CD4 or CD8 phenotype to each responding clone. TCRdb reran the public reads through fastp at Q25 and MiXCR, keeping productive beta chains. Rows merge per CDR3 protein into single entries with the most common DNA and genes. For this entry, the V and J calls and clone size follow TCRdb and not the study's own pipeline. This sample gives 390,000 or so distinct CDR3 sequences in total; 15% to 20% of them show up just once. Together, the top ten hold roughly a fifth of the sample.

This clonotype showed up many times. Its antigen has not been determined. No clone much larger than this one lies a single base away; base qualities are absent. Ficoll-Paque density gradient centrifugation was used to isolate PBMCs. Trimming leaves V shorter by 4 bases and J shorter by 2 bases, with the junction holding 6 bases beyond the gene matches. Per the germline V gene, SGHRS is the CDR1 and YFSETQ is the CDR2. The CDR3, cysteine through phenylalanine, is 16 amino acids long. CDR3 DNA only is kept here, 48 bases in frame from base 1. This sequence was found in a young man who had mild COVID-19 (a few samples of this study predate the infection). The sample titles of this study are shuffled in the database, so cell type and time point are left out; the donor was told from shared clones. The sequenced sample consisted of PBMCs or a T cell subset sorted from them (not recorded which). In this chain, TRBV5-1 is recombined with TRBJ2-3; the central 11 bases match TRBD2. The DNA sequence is TGCGCCAGCAGCGAGGGACTAGCGGTTCCCACAGATACGCAGTATTTT. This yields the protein CASSEGLAVPTDTQYF. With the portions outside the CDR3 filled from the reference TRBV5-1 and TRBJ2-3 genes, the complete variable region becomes KAGVTQTPRYLIKTRGQQVTLSCSPISGHRSVSWYQQTPGQGLQFLFEYFSETQRNKGNFPGRFSGRQFSNSRSEMNVSTLELGDSALYLCASSEGLAVPTDTQYFGPGTRLTVL.